These T cell receptor beta chains were read from a single sample in a study of human T cells and chemical hapten exposure. TCRdb re-called the 5' RACE reads through MiXCR, storing one row per CDR3 protein. The sample carries 95,000 to 120,000 distinct CDR3 sequences, approximately 20% recorded once. The source is a human donor in good health. Both conserved end residues are part of each CDR3. Fields, in order: clone size, D gene, J gene, V gene, CDR3 DNA, CDR3 protein. D genes are given only for firm matches. Expanded clones are given a class, and other clones once, few, many or no size at all.

size: -
D: -
J: TRBJ1-1
V: TRBV29-1
DNA: TGCAGCGTTGAGCACAGGGAGGTAACTGAAGCTTTCTTT
CDR3: CSVEHREVTEAFF

size: few
D: -
J: TRBJ2-1
V: TRBV6-5
DNA: TGTGCCAGCAGGCCCTCAAAGGGACACCACAATGAGCAGTTCTTC
CDR3: CASRPSKGHHNEQFF

size: few
D: TRBD1
J: TRBJ1-4
V: TRBV28
DNA: TGTGCCAGCAGAGCGACAGGGGGAAAACTGTTTTTT
CDR3: CASRATGGKLFF

size: -
D: TRBD1
J: TRBJ2-2
V: TRBV24-1
DNA: TGTGCCACCAGTACTCGCGACAGGGCCCGGACCGGGGAGCTGTTTTTT
CDR3: CATSTRDRARTGELFF

size: -
D: -
J: TRBJ2-5
V: TRBV19
DNA: TGTGCCAGTAGTATAGGACAGGCCCAAGAGACCCAGTACTTC
CDR3: CASSIGQAQETQYF

size: -
D: -
J: TRBJ1-1
V: TRBV30
DNA: TGTGCCTGGAGTGTAGGGGGGAACATGAACACTGAAGCTTTCTTT
CDR3: CAWSVGGNMNTEAFF

size: -
D: -
J: TRBJ1-2
V: TRBV7-9
DNA: TGTGCCAGCACCCCGATCATATCTAACTATGGCTACACCTTC
CDR3: CASTPIISNYGYTF

size: -
D: TRBD1
J: TRBJ2-7
V: TRBV11-3
DNA: TGTGCCAGCAGCTTGGGGACAGGGAACTCCGAGCAGTACTTC
CDR3: CASSLGTGNSEQYF

size: few
D: TRBD2
J: TRBJ2-1
V: TRBV20-1
DNA: TGCAGTGCTACTCAGCGGGAGAGTTGGAATGAGCAGTTCTTC
CDR3: CSATQRESWNEQFF

size: -
D: -
J: TRBJ2-6
V: TRBV12-3/TRBV12-4
DNA: TGTGCCAGCAGTTTAAGAGGTCCTGGGGCCAACGTCCTGACTTTC
CDR3: CASSLRGPGANVLTF

size: -
D: -
J: TRBJ1-3
V: TRBV28
DNA: TGTGCCAGCAGCGCGGGAGGGTCTGGAAACGCCATATATTTT
CDR3: CASSAGGSGNAIYF

size: few
D: -
J: TRBJ1-1
V: TRBV20-1
DNA: TGCAGTGCTACCCCCGGGGGGCGCGAAGCTTTCTTT
CDR3: CSATPGGREAFF

size: few
D: -
J: TRBJ2-1
V: TRBV9
DNA: TGTGCCAGCAGTCACCCGGTTGGTGGGGGGAGGAGCGATGAGCAGTTCTTC
CDR3: CASSHPVGGGRSDEQFF

size: -
D: -
J: TRBJ2-2
V: TRBV18
DNA: TGTGCCAGCTCACCACGTCTAGTTTCGACCGGGGAGCTGTTTTTT
CDR3: CASSPRLVSTGELFF

size: -
D: TRBD2
J: TRBJ2-3
V: TRBV2
DNA: TGTGCCAGCAGATCGGGACTAGCTCAGGCAGATACGCAGTATTTT
CDR3: CASRSGLAQADTQYF

size: few
D: TRBD2
J: TRBJ2-1
V: TRBV27
DNA: TGTGCCAGGGGTAGCGGGAACGTTAAGGACAATGAGCAGTTCTTC
CDR3: CARGSGNVKDNEQFF

size: -
D: -
J: TRBJ1-1
V: TRBV9
DNA: TGTGCCAGCAGCCCCGAAGGGGTGAACACTGAAGCTTTCTTT
CDR3: CASSPEGVNTEAFF

size: -
D: TRBD1
J: TRBJ1-1
V: TRBV27
DNA: TGTGCCAGCAGATCAGCGGTGGCAGGGGGCTCGGTGTGGACTGAAGCTTTCTTT
CDR3: CASRSAVAGGSVWTEAFF

size: once
D: TRBD1
J: TRBJ2-2
V: TRBV19
DNA: TGTGCCAGTGGGACAGGGGTCACCGGGGAGCTGTTTTTT
CDR3: CASGTGVTGELFF

size: few
D: TRBD2
J: TRBJ2-3
V: TRBV20-1
DNA: TGCAGTGCAAGAGAACTAGCGGTCACAGATACGCAGTATTTT
CDR3: CSARELAVTDTQYF

size: few
D: -
J: TRBJ2-7
V: TRBV28
DNA: TGTGCCAGCAGTTTATCCAAACAGCACACTTACTTC
CDR3: CASSLSKQHTYF

size: few
D: TRBD2
J: TRBJ2-2
V: TRBV4-1
DNA: TGCGCCAGCAGCCAAGAACATGGCGGGAGGGGAGAGCTGTTTTTT
CDR3: CASSQEHGGRGELFF